This T cell receptor beta chain stems from a study of lymphopenia after photon versus proton radiotherapy. Profiled with immunoSEQ multiplex PCR; TCRdb holds only in-frame clones, not every one. The sample shows around 23,000 clones, 87% of them seen only once. CDR1 SGHRS and CDR2 YFSETQ come from the germline V gene. V dropped 0 bases and J dropped 4 bases, with 8 bases sitting between them. The CDR3 loop spans 14 amino acids. The V gene is TRBV5-1, the J gene TRBJ1-3; D call uncertain. The specimen was peripheral blood, collected from a patient treated with photon-based radiotherapy. The sequence came from a man aged 50 or older with gastric cancer. CDR3: CASSLDGGGNTIYF. As DNA, the CDR3 is TGCGCCAGCAGCTTGGATGGCGGAGGAAACACCATATATTTT.